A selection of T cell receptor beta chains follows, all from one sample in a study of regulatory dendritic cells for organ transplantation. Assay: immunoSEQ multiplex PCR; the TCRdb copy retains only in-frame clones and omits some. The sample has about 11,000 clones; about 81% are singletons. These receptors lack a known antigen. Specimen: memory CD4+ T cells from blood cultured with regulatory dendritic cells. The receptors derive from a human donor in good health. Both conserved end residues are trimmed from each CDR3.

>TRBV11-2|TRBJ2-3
ASSLGPAGETDTQY
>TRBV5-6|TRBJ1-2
ASSLRQSGYT
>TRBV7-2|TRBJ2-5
ASSPGGPVETQY
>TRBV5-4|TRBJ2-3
ASSLSSDTQY
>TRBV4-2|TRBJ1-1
ASSPPRENTEAF
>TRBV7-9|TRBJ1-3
ASSPRGRSGNTIY
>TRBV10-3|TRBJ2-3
ALGGGPTDTQY
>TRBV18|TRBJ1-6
ASSPRQPRDNSPLH
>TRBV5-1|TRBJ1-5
ASSLGRGRRPQH
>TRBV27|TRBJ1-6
ASSVSIGGQGGRDNSPLH
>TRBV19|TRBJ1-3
ASSSDGSLGNTIY
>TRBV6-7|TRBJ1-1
ASSKDREAF
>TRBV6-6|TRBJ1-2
ASSYSAQSYGYT
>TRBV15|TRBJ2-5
ATSRADRAEETQY
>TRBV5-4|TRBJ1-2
ASSFEGPLRQASGYT
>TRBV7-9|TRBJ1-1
ASSLNRGGSEAF
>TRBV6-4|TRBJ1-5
ASSAQGGQPQH
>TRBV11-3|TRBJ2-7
ASTPGQMRAYEQY
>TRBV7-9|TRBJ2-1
ASSTSGNEQF
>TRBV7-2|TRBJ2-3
ASSSTSTDTQY
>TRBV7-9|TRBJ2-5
ASSFGTMETQY
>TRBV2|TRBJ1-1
ASSRNTEAF
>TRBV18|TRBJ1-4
ASSPTGQVGLGVLF
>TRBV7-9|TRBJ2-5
ASSSIQGTQY
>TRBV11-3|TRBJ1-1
ASSVTYWTEPNTEAF
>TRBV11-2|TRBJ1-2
ASSPGLGYT
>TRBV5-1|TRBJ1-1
ASSLGQGGNTEAF
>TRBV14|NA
ASSQRGLPYEQY